The source of this T cell receptor beta chain is a study of low-dose radiotherapy and immunotherapy resistance in tumors. First-strand cDNA relied on TRAV- and TRBV-specific primers spanning alpha and beta chains. TCR amplification used around 20 PCR cycles, a constant-region primer and a V-primer adapter. From the reads, TCRdb called clonotypes with MiXCR, one entry per CDR3 protein. There are 100,000 or so distinct CDR3 sequences in the sample; less than 25% occur only once, and 4.1% lies in the top ten. The V segment lost 0 bases and the J segment 2 bases; nucleotides outside the gene matches: 3. CDR3 length: 16 amino acids. Per the germline V gene, CDR1 is SGHRS and CDR2 is YFSETQ. Stated time point: after trial treatment. This sample's treatment: LDRT plus nivolumab, ipilimumab, low-dose cyclophosphamide and aspirin (RACIN trial).

The input for sequencing was PBMCs, taken after low-dose radiotherapy plus immunotherapy. The source of this sequence is a male donor with prostate cancer. V and J are TRBV5-1 and TRBJ2-3; 10 bases are a match to TRBD2. The CDR3 coding sequence is TGCGCCAGCAGCTTGGATAGCGGGGGGACCACAGATACGCAGTATTTT. Translated: CASSLDSGGTTDTQYF.